These T cell receptor beta chains were read from a single sample in a study of blood T cell repertoires in COVID-19. Sequencing was performed with immunoSEQ multiplex PCR; in TCRdb, only in-frame clones are kept and a portion is missing. The data show about 350,000 clones, roughly nine tenths seen once. Sequencing input: peripheral blood. The source of these receptors is a woman in her sixties with COVID-19, enrolled during active disease. Each CDR3 is given with its conserved first and last residue. The order of the fields is J gene, D gene, V gene, clone size, CDR3 protein, CDR3 DNA. A D gene is named only where the DNA matches it firmly. Size tells how often a clone was seen (once, few, many) or the class of an expanded clone, and some rows leave it out.

J gene: TRBJ1-2; D gene: NA; V gene: TRBV15; clone size: NA; CDR3 protein: CATSREGGSPYYGYTF; CDR3 DNA: TGTGCCACCAGCAGAGAGGGAGGCTCACCTTACTATGGCTACACCTTC
J gene: TRBJ2-5; D gene: TRBD2; V gene: TRBV9; clone size: once; CDR3 protein: CASSVGWGGQETQYF; CDR3 DNA: TGTGCCAGCAGCGTAGGGTGGGGGGGCCAAGAGACCCAGTACTTC
J gene: TRBJ2-6; D gene: TRBD1; V gene: TRBV3-1/TRBV3-2; clone size: NA; CDR3 protein: CASSYYRDRLSGANVLTF; CDR3 DNA: TGTGCCAGCAGCTACTACCGGGACAGACTTTCTGGGGCCAACGTCCTGACTTTC
J gene: TRBJ1-2; D gene: NA; V gene: TRBV6-1; clone size: NA; CDR3 protein: CASSDSGIHGYTF; CDR3 DNA: TGTGCCAGCAGTGATTCCGGGATTCATGGCTACACCTTC
J gene: TRBJ1-2; D gene: NA; V gene: TRBV12-5; clone size: NA; CDR3 protein: CASGLASQYGYTF; CDR3 DNA: TGTGCTAGTGGTTTGGCGTCGCAGTATGGCTACACCTTC
J gene: TRBJ1-4; D gene: TRBD1; V gene: TRBV28; clone size: NA; CDR3 protein: CASSLRSGQGIGKLFF; CDR3 DNA: TGTGCCAGCAGTTTAAGATCGGGACAGGGGATAGGAAAACTGTTTTTT
J gene: TRBJ2-1; D gene: TRBD2; V gene: TRBV7-2; clone size: NA; CDR3 protein: CASSQRTSGGNEQFF; CDR3 DNA: TGTGCCAGCAGCCAACGGACTAGCGGGGGAAATGAGCAGTTCTTC
J gene: TRBJ1-1; D gene: NA; V gene: TRBV3-1/TRBV3-2; clone size: NA; CDR3 protein: CASSHTGLTEAFF; CDR3 DNA: TGTGCCAGCAGCCACACAGGGCTCACTGAAGCTTTCTTT
J gene: TRBJ1-4; D gene: NA; V gene: TRBV30; clone size: NA; CDR3 protein: CAWSVAATNEKLFF; CDR3 DNA: TGTGCCTGGAGTGTTGCGGCAACTAATGAAAAACTGTTTTTT
J gene: TRBJ1-3; D gene: NA; V gene: TRBV5-1; clone size: NA; CDR3 protein: CASSREAENYSGNTIYF; CDR3 DNA: TGCGCCAGCAGCCGTGAGGCGGAAAATTACTCTGGAAACACCATATATTTT
J gene: TRBJ1-1; D gene: NA; V gene: TRBV18; clone size: NA; CDR3 protein: CASSPTWEFGGTEAFF; CDR3 DNA: TGTGCCAGCTCACCAACATGGGAGTTCGGAGGAACTGAAGCTTTCTTT
J gene: TRBJ2-1; D gene: NA; V gene: TRBV7-9; clone size: NA; CDR3 protein: CASSTLAAAHYNEQFF; CDR3 DNA: TGTGCCAGCAGTACTCTAGCAGCCGCCCACTACAATGAGCAGTTCTTC
J gene: TRBJ1-6; D gene: NA; V gene: TRBV27; clone size: NA; CDR3 protein: CASSLGLGSSYNSPLHF; CDR3 DNA: TGTGCCAGCAGTTTGGGTTTGGGCAGCTCCTATAATTCACCCCTCCACTTT
J gene: TRBJ2-2; D gene: NA; V gene: TRBV5-1; clone size: NA; CDR3 protein: CASSLLTGELFF; CDR3 DNA: TGCGCCAGCAGCTTACTAACCGGGGAGCTGTTTTTT
J gene: TRBJ1-4; D gene: TRBD1; V gene: TRBV11-2; clone size: few; CDR3 protein: CASSGDRPKLFF; CDR3 DNA: TGTGCCAGCAGCGGGGACAGGCCAAAACTGTTTTTT
J gene: TRBJ1-1; D gene: NA; V gene: TRBV5-4; clone size: NA; CDR3 protein: CASSPRTGNTEAFF; CDR3 DNA: TGTGCCAGCAGCCCACGAACAGGGAACACTGAAGCTTTCTTT
J gene: TRBJ1-6; D gene: NA; V gene: TRBV6-5; clone size: NA; CDR3 protein: CASSVTGINSPLHF; CDR3 DNA: TGTGCCAGCAGCGTGACAGGAATTAATTCACCCCTCCACTTT
J gene: TRBJ2-2; D gene: NA; V gene: TRBV9; clone size: once; CDR3 protein: CASSEEGQGTGELFF; CDR3 DNA: TGTGCCAGCAGCGAGGAGGGTCAGGGCACCGGGGAGCTGTTTTTT
J gene: TRBJ2-2; D gene: TRBD2; V gene: TRBV7-9; clone size: NA; CDR3 protein: CASSPRLAGDTGELFF; CDR3 DNA: TGTGCCAGCAGCCCAAGACTAGCGGGGGACACCGGGGAGCTGTTTTTT
J gene: TRBJ1-4; D gene: NA; V gene: TRBV11-2; clone size: NA; CDR3 protein: CASSLGAGLEKLFF; CDR3 DNA: TGTGCCAGCAGCTTAGGGGCAGGGTTGGAAAAACTGTTTTTT
J gene: TRBJ2-1; D gene: TRBD2; V gene: TRBV4-2; clone size: NA; CDR3 protein: CASSQGEGAGGYNEQFF; CDR3 DNA: TGTGCCAGCAGCCAAGGAGAAGGAGCGGGGGGGTACAATGAGCAGTTCTTC
J gene: TRBJ1-2; D gene: TRBD1; V gene: TRBV9; clone size: NA; CDR3 protein: CASSVYQTGGFGYTF; CDR3 DNA: TGTGCCAGCAGCGTGTACCAGACAGGGGGCTTTGGCTACACCTTC
J gene: TRBJ2-1; D gene: NA; V gene: TRBV9; clone size: NA; CDR3 protein: CASSVVADNEQFF; CDR3 DNA: TGTGCCAGCAGCGTAGTAGCGGACAATGAGCAGTTCTTC
J gene: TRBJ2-3; D gene: TRBD2; V gene: TRBV6-1; clone size: NA; CDR3 protein: CASSETWRVGGGLSTDTQYF; CDR3 DNA: TGTGCCAGCAGTGAAACGTGGCGAGTAGGCGGGGGGCTTAGCACAGATACGCAGTATTTT
J gene: TRBJ1-4; D gene: NA; V gene: TRBV2; clone size: once; CDR3 protein: CASRSTEANEKLFF; CDR3 DNA: TGTGCCAGCAGATCGACCGAGGCTAATGAAAAACTGTTTTTT
J gene: TRBJ1-1; D gene: NA; V gene: TRBV2; clone size: NA; CDR3 protein: CASSLFSGANSEAFF; CDR3 DNA: TGTGCCAGCAGTCTATTTTCAGGGGCAAACTCTGAAGCTTTCTTT
J gene: TRBJ1-6; D gene: NA; V gene: TRBV5-1; clone size: NA; CDR3 protein: CASSVGGTANSPLHF; CDR3 DNA: TGCGCCAGCAGCGTTGGGGGGACGGCAAATTCACCCCTCCACTTT
J gene: TRBJ1-5; D gene: NA; V gene: TRBV4-1; clone size: NA; CDR3 protein: CASSQDMNRANQPQHF; CDR3 DNA: TGCGCCAGCAGCCAAGATATGAACAGGGCGAATCAGCCCCAGCATTTT
J gene: TRBJ1-2; D gene: NA; V gene: TRBV10-3; clone size: NA; CDR3 protein: CAITEDFYGYTF; CDR3 DNA: TGTGCCATCACCGAAGACTTTTATGGCTACACCTTC
J gene: TRBJ1-1; D gene: TRBD1; V gene: TRBV19; clone size: NA; CDR3 protein: CASSIRGKYTEAFF; CDR3 DNA: TGTGCCAGTAGTATCAGGGGGAAGTACACTGAAGCTTTCTTT
J gene: TRBJ1-6; D gene: NA; V gene: TRBV29-1; clone size: NA; CDR3 protein: CSVVNSPLHF; CDR3 DNA: TGCAGCGTTGTAAATTCACCCCTCCACTTT
J gene: TRBJ2-3; D gene: TRBD1; V gene: TRBV2; clone size: NA; CDR3 protein: CASSELGRDRGFFGDSTDTQYF; CDR3 DNA: TGTGCCAGCAGTGAACTTGGTAGGGACAGGGGTTTTTTTGGGGATAGCACAGATACGCAGTATTTT
J gene: TRBJ1-4; D gene: TRBD1; V gene: TRBV13; clone size: NA; CDR3 protein: CASMRTGVDGKLFF; CDR3 DNA: TGTGCCAGCATGAGGACAGGTGTCGATGGAAAACTGTTTTTT
J gene: TRBJ2-6; D gene: NA; V gene: TRBV5-6; clone size: NA; CDR3 protein: CASSRPVGANVLTF; CDR3 DNA: TGTGCCAGCAGCCGCCCGGTTGGGGCCAACGTCCTGACTTTC
J gene: TRBJ1-5; D gene: NA; V gene: TRBV7-9; clone size: NA; CDR3 protein: CASSLGQPNQPQHF; CDR3 DNA: TGTGCCAGCAGCCTCGGACAGCCCAATCAGCCCCAGCATTTT
J gene: TRBJ1-1; D gene: TRBD1; V gene: TRBV27; clone size: NA; CDR3 protein: CASSPGQLNTEAFF; CDR3 DNA: TGTGCCAGCAGTCCGGGACAGCTGAACACTGAAGCTTTCTTT
J gene: TRBJ2-7; D gene: NA; V gene: TRBV29-1; clone size: NA; CDR3 protein: CSVARATGEQYF; CDR3 DNA: TGCAGCGTTGCGCGGGCGACGGGCGAGCAGTACTTC
J gene: TRBJ2-5; D gene: TRBD2; V gene: TRBV6-5; clone size: NA; CDR3 protein: CASSYSAGGGGETQYF; CDR3 DNA: TGTGCCAGCAGTTACTCCGCTGGCGGGGGGGGAGAGACCCAGTACTTC
J gene: TRBJ1-5; D gene: TRBD1; V gene: TRBV19; clone size: NA; CDR3 protein: CASSIRGQGNLRPQPQHF; CDR3 DNA: TGTGCCAGTAGTATAAGGGGACAGGGAAATCTCAGACCTCAGCCCCAGCATTTT
J gene: TRBJ1-6; D gene: NA; V gene: TRBV4-2; clone size: NA; CDR3 protein: CASSQERRAYNSPLHF; CDR3 DNA: TGTGCCAGCAGCCAAGAGCGGAGGGCGTATAATTCACCCCTCCACTTT
J gene: TRBJ2-3; D gene: TRBD1; V gene: TRBV7-9; clone size: NA; CDR3 protein: CASSPGTGMTDTQYF; CDR3 DNA: TGTGCCAGCAGTCCCGGGACAGGGATGACAGATACGCAGTATTTT
J gene: TRBJ1-5; D gene: NA; V gene: TRBV6-2/TRBV6-3; clone size: NA; CDR3 protein: CASSSMARNQPQHF; CDR3 DNA: TGTGCCAGCAGTTCCATGGCCCGCAATCAGCCCCAGCATTTT
J gene: TRBJ1-2; D gene: TRBD1; V gene: TRBV7-2; clone size: once; CDR3 protein: CASSQRARGLSGYTF; CDR3 DNA: TGTGCCAGCAGCCAGAGGGCTAGGGGGCTGTCGGGCTACACCTTC
J gene: TRBJ1-1; D gene: NA; V gene: TRBV28; clone size: NA; CDR3 protein: CASTRRGGVGTEAFF; CDR3 DNA: TGTGCCAGCACCCGAAGAGGGGGGGTCGGTACTGAAGCTTTCTTT
J gene: TRBJ2-7; D gene: TRBD1; V gene: TRBV3-1/TRBV3-2; clone size: NA; CDR3 protein: CASSRTGRYEQYF; CDR3 DNA: TGTGCCAGCAGCCGGACAGGGCGCTACGAGCAGTACTTC
J gene: TRBJ1-6; D gene: NA; V gene: TRBV7-3; clone size: few; CDR3 protein: CASSLVGSGNSPLHF; CDR3 DNA: TGTGCCAGCAGCTTAGTGGGCAGCGGTAATTCACCCCTCCACTTT
J gene: TRBJ1-3; D gene: NA; V gene: TRBV21-1; clone size: NA; CDR3 protein: CASSNTTGPENTIYF; CDR3 DNA: TGTGCCAGCAGCAATACGACAGGCCCGGAAAACACCATATATTTT
J gene: TRBJ1-4; D gene: NA; V gene: TRBV18; clone size: NA; CDR3 protein: CASSIAEKLFF; CDR3 DNA: TGTGCCAGCTCGATCGCGGAAAAACTGTTTTTT